The 19 T cell receptor beta chains listed next were all sequenced from one sample in a study of T cell repertoires in ileal Crohn's disease. Clones were read by immunoSEQ multiplex PCR, and TCRdb kept only the in-frame ones, dropping some. The repertoire consists of some 27,000 clones, with about 80% occurring once and the leading ten covering about 20%. Sequenced material: ileal tissue. These receptors all stem from an adult with Crohn's disease.

V is TRBV7-4 and J is TRBJ2-7; TRBD1 matches at 8 bases. The CDR3 has 15 residues. Trimming removed 5 bases from V and 2 bases from J; junction bases left unmatched: 8. The germline gives CDR1 SGHVT, CDR2 SQSDAQ. As DNA, the CDR3 is TGTGCCAGCAGCATCTTCTGGGACAGGACCTACGAGCAGTACTTC. It yields the protein CASSIFWDRTYEQYF.

This clone was picked up one time. V usage is TRBV7-9 and J usage is TRBJ1-2; 10 positions match TRBD1. CDR3 length equals 15 residues. Looked up from germline, CDR1 is SEHNR and CDR2 is FQNEAQ (reference sequence). The ends lost 2 bases at V and 4 bases at J; junction bases unmatched: 4. In DNA form, the CDR3 reads TGTGCCAGCAGCTTATCGACAGGGGGCGGCTATGGCTACACCTTC. This sequence encodes CASSLSTGGGYGYTF. Together with reference TRBV7-9 and TRBJ1-2, the CDR3 gives the full variable domain: DTGVSQNPRHKITKRGQNVTFRCDPISEHNRLYWYRQTLGQGPEFLTYFQNEAQLEKSRLLSDRFSAERPKGSFSTLEIQRTEQGDSAMYLCASSLSTGGGYGYTFGSGTRLTVV.

J is TRBJ1-1 and V is TRBV7-3; D is unresolved. The CDR3 sequence is 13 residues long. V gave up 1 base and J gave up 2 bases, with 5 bases separating them. CDR1 and CDR2 (germline): SGHTA, FQGTGA. CDR3 in amino acids: CASSLNSNTEAFF. The CDR3 DNA is TGTGCCAGCAGCTTAAACAGTAACACTGAAGCTTTCTTT. Drawing the rest from reference TRBV7-3 and TRBJ1-1, the complete variable domain is GAGVSQTPSNKVTEKGKYVELRCDPISGHTALYWYRQSLGQGPEFLIYFQGTGAADDSGLPNDRFFAVRPEGSVSTLKIQRTERGDSAVYLCASSLNSNTEAFFGQGTRLTVV.

The CDR3 loop is CASSPNSNQPQHF. In nucleotides, the CDR3 is TGTGCCAGCAGCCCCAATAGCAATCAGCCCCAGCATTTT. This chain links TRBV9 with TRBJ1-5; no clear D. Germline CDR1 is SGDLS and CDR2 is YYNGEE. The CDR3 extends over 13 amino acids. Deletions cut 4 bases from V and 0 bases from J, with 5 bases between. The full variable domain, completed using reference TRBV9 and TRBJ1-5, is DSGVTQTPKHLITATGQRVTLRCSPRSGDLSVYWYQQSLDQGLQFLIQYYNGEERAKGNILERFSAQQFPDLHSELNLSSLELGDSALYFCASSPNSNQPQHFGDGTRLSIL.

This chain links TRBV7-9 with TRBJ1-2, with 9 bases identical to TRBD1. V dropped 5 bases and J dropped 5; count of bases not matched to a gene: 3. Germline values: CDR1 SEHNR, CDR2 FQNEAQ (reference sequence). The CDR3 is 13 amino acids. The CDR3 loop is CASSRQGEYGYTF. Here the CDR3 DNA reads TGTGCCAGCAGCAGACAGGGGGAGTATGGCTACACCTTC.

The CDR3 loop is CAWGDLDRGSGYTF. The CDR3 DNA follows: TGTGCCTGGGGGGACCTGGACAGGGGAAGTGGCTACACCTTC. The chain recombines TRBV30 with TRBJ1-2, with 9 bases lining up with TRBD1. The CDR3 is 14 residues long. V was pared by 5 bases and J by 7 bases, with 11 bases of the junction left unmatched. CDR1 and CDR2 from the germline V gene are GTSNPN and SVGIG (reference sequence).

The rearrangement links TRBV5-6 to TRBJ2-2; TRBD1 aligns across 8 bases. Unmatched junction bases numbered 14, after V lost 3 bases and J lost 4 bases. This CDR3 is built from 18 residues. CDR1 is SGHDT and CDR2 is YYEEEE in the germline V gene. CDR3 residues: CASSSSRRTGRSTGELFF. The CDR3 coding sequence is TGTGCCAGCAGCTCCTCGCGCAGGACAGGGCGGAGCACCGGGGAGCTGTTTTTT.

On this clone itself: The sample has other DNA sequences that encode this CDR3 too. This chain uses TRBV6-1 with TRBJ1-6; 7 bases match TRBD1. CDR1 and CDR2 (germline): MNHNS, SASEGT. This CDR3 has 15 amino acids. The junction had 9 bases not matched to a gene; V was cut back by 6 bases and J by 7 bases. The CDR3 sequence is CASSFRDSLNSPLHF. Here the CDR3 DNA reads TGTGCCAGCAGCTTCCGGGACAGCCTAAATTCACCCCTCCACTTT.

The chain uses TRBV29-1 and TRBJ2-1; possibly TRBD1 for D (5 bases). The V end was cut by 3 bases, the J end by 2 bases, with 14 bases between. Germline CDR1 and CDR2: SQVTM and ANQGSEA. CDR3 length equals 15 residues. The CDR3 is CSVDPRQFPYNEQFF. The CDR3 region has the DNA TGCAGCGTTGATCCCCGACAGTTTCCCTACAATGAGCAGTTCTTC.

The chain has TRBV5-1 and TRBJ2-3; D unresolved. Trimming took 2 bases from V and 3 from J, leaving 4 bases between them. This CDR3 comprises 12 residues. Germline CDR1 reads SGHRS; CDR2 reads YFSETQ. The CDR3 sequence is CASSFNTDTQYF. In DNA, the CDR3 is TGCGCCAGCAGCTTTAATACAGATACGCAGTATTTT.

This clone appeared once. This chain joins TRBV9 and TRBJ2-5; possible D gene TRBD2, 5 bases. CDR1 is SGDLS, CDR2 YYNGEE, per germline. This CDR3 comprises 15 residues. Deletions cut 0 bases from V and 0 bases from J, with 9 bases between. In nucleotides, the CDR3 is TGTGCCAGCAGCGTAGGACCCGGGGACCAAGAGACCCAGTACTTC. Residues: CASSVGPGDQETQYF.

V gene TRBV5-1 combines with J gene TRBJ2-4; weak D call: TRBD2 (5 bases). The CDR3 runs 14 residues. The germline gives CDR1 SGHRS, CDR2 YFSETQ. The V gene lost 7 bases and the J gene lost 5 bases, with 16 bases spanning the gap. The CDR3: CASGPSGIENIQYF. The CDR3 coding sequence is TGCGCCAGCGGCCCCTCGGGGATCGAAAACATTCAGTACTTC.

This CDR3 is CASSPGLPVEQYF. CDR3 DNA: TGTGCCAGCTCACCAGGACTGCCAGTGGAGCAGTACTTC. V usage is TRBV18 and J usage is TRBJ2-7, with a tentative D call TRBD2 (5 bases). Germline CDR1 reads KGHSH; CDR2 reads LQKENI. Deletions cut 2 bases from V and 7 bases from J, with 12 bases between. This CDR3 has 13 residues.

In its sample, this clone is medium-sized. The chain carries TRBV5-1 and TRBJ2-2; TRBD2 aligns across 13 bases. The germline V gene has CDR1 SGHRS and CDR2 YFSETQ. The V segment lost 4 bases and the J segment 4 bases; nucleotides outside the gene matches: 4. The CDR3 totals 16 residues. The CDR3: CASSLWTSGSTGELFF. CDR3 coding DNA: TGCGCCAGCAGCCTCTGGACTAGCGGGAGCACCGGGGAGCTGTTTTTT.

The chain employs TRBV18 and TRBJ2-7; 11 bases align to TRBD2. Trimming took 6 bases from V and 6 from J; bases not matched to a gene: 13. Germline loops: CDR1 KGHSH, CDR2 LQKENI. This CDR3 comprises 16 residues. CDR3 coding DNA: TGTGCCAGCTCTTCCGACTCCGGCCTAGCGGGAGGCGAGCAGTACTTC. Translating it yields CASSSDSGLAGGEQYF.

The gene calls are TRBV27 and TRBJ1-2; D is perhaps TRBD1 (5 bases). The CDR3 length is 15 residues. The germline V gene has CDR1 MNHEY and CDR2 SMNVEV (reference sequence). V lost 4 bases to trimming and J lost 2 bases, with 14 bases between them. The CDR3 region is CASSSLGAWNYGYTF. The DNA for the CDR3 is TGTGCCAGCAGTTCCCTTGGGGCGTGGAACTATGGCTACACCTTC.

This clone was seen just once. In nucleotides, the CDR3 is TGTGCCAGCAGCGTAGGCTCAGGGTGGGATGAGCAGTTCTTC. The encoded protein is CASSVGSGWDEQFF. The rearrangement links TRBV9 to TRBJ2-1; D might be TRBD1 (5 bases). The CDR3 is 14 amino acids. Germline CDR1 and CDR2: SGDLS and YYNGEE. Trimming cost V 0 bases and J 8 bases, with 12 bases left between them. The whole variable domain, remainder taken from reference TRBV9 and TRBJ2-1, is DSGVTQTPKHLITATGQRVTLRCSPRSGDLSVYWYQQSLDQGLQFLIQYYNGEERAKGNILERFSAQQFPDLHSELNLSSLELGDSALYFCASSVGSGWDEQFFGPGTRLTVL.

The rearrangement links TRBV14 to TRBJ2-5; possible D gene TRBD1, 7 bases. Trimming cost V 0 bases and J 2 bases, with 10 bases left between them. CDR3 length equals 15 residues. CDR1 and CDR2 (germline): SGHDN, FVKESK. CDR3 nucleotide sequence: TGTGCCAGCAGCCAAGACAGGGGGGTACAAGAGACCCAGTACTTC. Translation: CASSQDRGVQETQYF.

This chain uses TRBV19 with TRBJ2-7, with 10 bases fitting TRBD1. The CDR3 totals 15 residues. The V segment lost 4 bases and the J segment 7 bases; nucleotides outside the gene matches: 10. Germline V lookup: CDR1 LNHDA, CDR2 SQIVND (reference sequence). The chain's CDR3 is CASSTRDRGPREQYF. CDR3 in DNA: TGTGCCAGTAGTACCCGGGACAGGGGCCCCCGGGAGCAGTACTTC.